These T cell receptor beta chains were read from a single sample in a study of technical replicates of blood from a handful of donors. Repertoires were generated with immunoSEQ multiplex PCR, while TCRdb's copy carries only in-frame clones and drops some. Counted here are around 97,000 clones, roughly 95% occurring once; the ten biggest clones make up about 0.35%. The specimen was T cells isolated from PBMCs. These receptors came from a human donor in good health. The CDR3 runs from the conserved cysteine through the conserved F or W. D genes are given only for firm matches.

j_gene | v_gene | d_gene | CDR3nt | CDR3aa
TRBJ2-1 | TRBV10-1 | TRBD2 | TGCGCCAGCAGTAGGCTAGCGGGGACTGAGCAGTTCTTC | CASSRLAGTEQFF
TRBJ2-3 | TRBV5-1 | - | TGCGCCAGCAGCTCCCGGACTTTCACAGATACGCAGTATTTT | CASSSRTFTDTQYF
TRBJ2-1 | TRBV19 | - | TGTGCCAGTAGTCCACAGGTGGGGCCCTACAATGAGCAGTTCTTC | CASSPQVGPYNEQFF
TRBJ2-5 | TRBV28 | TRBD2 | TGTGCCAGCAGTTTATATCCTAGCGGGGGGGGGAGGACCCAGTACTTC | CASSLYPSGGGRTQYF
TRBJ1-2 | TRBV13 | - | TGTGCCAGCAGCTTAGGCCAATCGGTCCCGTATGGCTACACCTTC | CASSLGQSVPYGYTF
TRBJ1-4 | TRBV19 | - | TGTGCCAGTAGCCTCATCACAGGGTTCGAAGAAAAACTGTTTTTT | CASSLITGFEEKLFF
TRBJ2-3 | TRBV4-2 | - | TGTGCCAGCAGCCACCGAGATACGCAGTATTTT | CASSHRDTQYF
TRBJ2-7 | TRBV2 | - | TGTGCCAGCGTCGGACTGATCTACGAGCAGTACTTC | CASVGLIYEQYF
TRBJ2-7 | TRBV7-9 | TRBD1 | TGTGCCAGCAGTTGGGACAGGGGCTACGAGCAGTACTTC | CASSWDRGYEQYF
TRBJ2-7 | TRBV9 | TRBD2 | TGTGCCAGCAGCGTCGGACTAGAGGTATCCGAGCAGTACTTC | CASSVGLEVSEQYF
TRBJ2-1 | TRBV25-1 | - | TGTGCCAGCAGTGATTCCCTAATCCACAATGAGCAGTTCTTC | CASSDSLIHNEQFF
TRBJ2-7 | TRBV25-1 | - | TGTGCCAGCACCCAGGACATCTACGAGCAGTACTTC | CASTQDIYEQYF
TRBJ1-2 | TRBV4-1 | TRBD1 | TGCGCCAGCAGCCAAGGGGTGGGACAGGGCTTTAACTATGGCTACACCTTC | CASSQGVGQGFNYGYTF
TRBJ2-1 | TRBV7-2 | TRBD2 | TGTGCCAGCAGCTTAATTGGGACTAGAAACAATGAGCAGTTCTTC | CASSLIGTRNNEQFF
TRBJ1-5 | TRBV7-8 | TRBD1 | TGTGCCAGCAGCTTAGTATCGACAGGGGTTCAGCCCCAGCATTTT | CASSLVSTGVQPQHF
TRBJ1-1 | TRBV5-5 | - | TGTGCCAGCAGCTCCGGAGGGAGCACTGAAGCTTTCTTT | CASSSGGSTEAFF
TRBJ2-3 | TRBV28 | TRBD1 | TGTGCCAGCAGTAACAGGGGGTTAAGAGATACGCAGTATTTT | CASSNRGLRDTQYF
TRBJ2-7 | TRBV19 | - | TGTGCCAGTAGTATTGCCATCGGTTACGAGCAGTACTTC | CASSIAIGYEQYF
TRBJ2-7 | TRBV18 | - | TGTGCCAGCTCACCAGCGTCTCCCTCTTACGAGCAGTACTTC | CASSPASPSYEQYF
TRBJ2-1 | TRBV7-2 | TRBD2 | TGTGCCAGCAGCTTAGGGACTAGTACTGAGCAGTTCTTC | CASSLGTSTEQFF
TRBJ2-5 | TRBV6-5 | - | TGTGCCAGCAGTAACCAGAAGGGGGAGACCCAGTACTTC | CASSNQKGETQYF
TRBJ1-3 | TRBV6-5 | - | TGTGCCAGCAGTTCCGAACAGGGTGTCTCTGGAAACACCATATATTTT | CASSSEQGVSGNTIYF
TRBJ1-3 | TRBV25-1 | - | TGTGCCAGCAGTCCTTTCTTAAACTCTGGAAACACCATATATTTT | CASSPFLNSGNTIYF
TRBJ1-2 | TRBV2 | - | TGTGCCAGCAATCATCCGACAGGAAGTGGCTACACCTTC | CASNHPTGSGYTF
TRBJ1-1 | TRBV11-3 | - | TGTGCCAGCAGCTTAGTGGCGGGGTACACTGAAGCTTTCTTT | CASSLVAGYTEAFF